A single sample is the source of the 15 T cell receptor beta chains below, sequenced in a study of T cell responses to AZD1222 COVID-19 vaccine. Sequenced by immunoSEQ multiplex PCR; TCRdb stores in-frame clones only, minus some. The sample records about 180,000 clones, approximately 86% being singletons. Sequencing was performed on peripheral blood, taken on day 0 of AZD1222 vaccination. The receptors were gathered from an adult in good health.

The chain couples TRBV9 to TRBJ2-6, with a weak D call TRBD2 (5 bases). Germline CDR1 is SGDLS and CDR2 is YYNGEE. The CDR3 is 19 amino acids. Trimming left V 0 bases short and J 0 bases short, with 16 bases between. The CDR3: CASSVGRGRHFSGANVLTF. The CDR3 DNA is TGTGCCAGCAGCGTAGGAAGAGGGAGACATTTCTCTGGGGCCAACGTCCTGACTTTC.

This clone was recorded only once. This chain connects TRBV7-2 to TRBJ2-3; TRBD2 matches at 9 bases. The CDR3 is made up of 15 amino acids. The germline CDR1 and CDR2 sequences are SGHTA and FQGNSA. The V gene end was trimmed by 0 bases and the J gene end by 5 bases; junction bases not matched to a gene: 3. In nucleotides, the CDR3 is TGTGCCAGCAGCTTAGCGGGACTAGCCTTAGATACGCAGTATTTT. It translates to CASSLAGLALDTQYF.

The DNA for the CDR3 is TGTGCCAGTAGTATTGGCCAGACCTATGGCTACACCTTC. This sequence encodes CASSIGQTYGYTF. The rearrangement uses TRBV19 and TRBJ1-2; D uncertain. The ends were cut back, 3 bases at V and 4 bases at J, with 9 bases in the middle. The CDR3 runs to 13 residues. Per the germline V gene, CDR1 is LNHDA and CDR2 is SQIVND (reference sequence).

This clone was counted a single time. The chain couples TRBV27 to TRBJ2-7, with D possibly being TRBD1 (6 bases). Germline values: CDR1 MNHEY, CDR2 SMNVEV (reference sequence). This CDR3 region has 17 residues. V was pared by 5 bases and J by 3 bases, with 23 bases between. The CDR3 here is CASSPYRRTAINYEQYF. The CDR3 nucleotides read TGTGCCAGCAGTCCGTACAGGAGGACAGCTATAAACTACGAGCAGTACTTC.

The V and J genes are TRBV5-1 and TRBJ2-3; 11 bases map to TRBD2. There are 15 residues in the CDR3. CDR1 and CDR2 (germline): SGHRS, YFSETQ. The V and J ends lost 3 bases and 2 bases, in that order; junction bases with no gene match: 2. Here the CDR3 DNA reads TGCGCCAGCAGCTATAGCGGGGGGGCCACAGATACGCAGTATTTT. Protein product: CASSYSGGATDTQYF.

The rearrangement uses TRBV27 and TRBJ1-1; D is possibly TRBD1 (5 bases). CDR3 length: 17 amino acids. Germline CDR1 reads MNHEY; CDR2 reads SMNVEV (reference sequence). V was shortened by 1 base and J by 11 bases, with 26 bases between the two germline ends. In DNA, the CDR3 is TGTGCCAGCAGTTTATGGGCCATGCCAGTCTCAGGGATTGGGGCTTTCTTT. It specifies CASSLWAMPVSGIGAFF.

V gene TRBV7-9 combines with J gene TRBJ2-2; 7 nucleotides agree with TRBD1. The CDR3 has 15 amino acids. V lost 5 bases to trimming and J lost 2 bases; unmatched junction nucleotides: 5. The germline V gene encodes CDR1 SEHNR and CDR2 FQNEAQ (reference sequence). The CDR3, as DNA: TGTGCCAGCAGCGCCCGGGACAGAAACACCGGGGAGCTGTTTTTT. Translating gives CASSARDRNTGELFF. The entire variable domain, with the rest obtained from reference TRBV7-9 and TRBJ2-2, is as follows: DTGVSQNPRHKITKRGQNVTFRCDPISEHNRLYWYRQTLGQGPEFLTYFQNEAQLEKSRLLSDRFSAERPKGSFSTLEIQRTEQGDSAMYLCASSARDRNTGELFFGEGSRLTVL.

V gene TRBV27 combines with J gene TRBJ1-1, with D maybe TRBD1 (5 bases). Germline V gene sequence: CDR1 MNHEY, CDR2 SMNVEV (reference sequence). V gave up 5 bases and J gave up 6 bases, with 16 bases separating them. The CDR3 length is 14 residues. The CDR3 loop is CASSPRFGDSEAFF. The CDR3 coding sequence is TGTGCCAGCAGTCCCCGTTTCGGGGACTCTGAAGCTTTCTTT.

V gene TRBV28 combines with J gene TRBJ1-2; D remains unclear. CDR3 size: 13 residues. Germline V gene lookup returns CDR1 MDHEN and CDR2 SYDVKM. Between the trimmed V and J ends, which lost 3 bases and 10 bases, there was a span of 15 bases. In nucleotides, the CDR3 is TGTGCCAGCAGTTTTACCCGGGCCGCCAACTACACCTTC. Translated: CASSFTRAANYTF.

The chain links TRBV5-1 to TRBJ1-2; maybe TRBD1 (6 bases). The V end was cut by 5 bases, the J end by 4 bases, with 15 bases between. The CDR3 has 14 amino acids. Germline CDR1 SGHRS, CDR2 YFSETQ. In DNA form, the CDR3 reads TGCGCCAGCAGTCTTCCCGGGGGCGGCTATGGCTACACCTTC. It is translated as CASSLPGGGYGYTF.

The rearrangement uses TRBV7-8 and TRBJ1-5; possible D gene TRBD1, 6 bases. The CDR3 has 13 residues. V gave up 3 bases and J gave up 4 bases, with 7 bases separating them. CDR1 is SGHVS and CDR2 is FQNEAQ in the germline V gene. The CDR3 is CASSFRGNQPQHF. In DNA, the CDR3 is TGTGCCAGCAGCTTCAGGGGAAATCAGCCCCAGCATTTT.

The chain joins TRBV28 to TRBJ1-1, with 7 nucleotides matching TRBD1. This CDR3 region has 13 residues. V lost 7 bases to trimming and J lost 7 bases; unmatched junction nucleotides: 9. From germline, CDR1 is MDHEN and CDR2 SYDVKM. CDR3 protein: CASKIRDRYEAFF. The CDR3 DNA reads TGTGCCAGCAAGATCCGGGACAGATATGAAGCTTTCTTT.

V is TRBV30 and J is TRBJ2-2, with D perhaps TRBD1 (6 bases). The germline V gene has CDR1 GTSNPN and CDR2 SVGIG (reference sequence). V lost 5 bases and J 3 bases, leaving 13 bases between the germline ends. This CDR3 is built from 14 residues. The CDR3 nucleotides are TGTGCCTGGTCAGGGGAGACCTACACCGGGGAGCTGTTTTTT. This codes for CAWSGETYTGELFF.

The chain carries TRBV25-1 and TRBJ2-1; TRBD2 might be the D (7 bases). The CDR3 contains 15 residues. V was trimmed by 3 bases and J by 7 bases, leaving 16 bases between them. Per germline, CDR1 MGHDK and CDR2 SYGVNS. CDR3: CASSERGVRGNEQFF. The CDR3 DNA reads as TGTGCCAGCAGTGAGAGGGGGGTGCGGGGGAATGAGCAGTTCTTC.

This chain links TRBV5-4 with TRBJ2-7, with D perhaps TRBD1 (6 bases). This CDR3 contains 13 residues. Deletions cut 4 bases from V and 0 bases from J, with 8 bases between. Germline CDR1 and CDR2: SGHNT and YYREEE (reference sequence). CDR3 sequence (DNA): TGTGCCAGCAGCCGGGACAACTCCTACGAGCAGTACTTC. Its translation: CASSRDNSYEQYF.